Presented here are 8 T cell receptor beta chains from one specimen sequenced in a study of breast tumors, draining lymph nodes, adjacent tissues. MiXCR was run by TCRdb on the multiplex PCR reads, yielding one entry per CDR3 protein. This sample has around 110,000 distinct CDR3 sequences, with approximately 28% found just once. Axillary draining lymph nodes of breast cancer patients supplied the node samples. Material for sequencing was axillary lymph node tissue. These receptors were collected from a female donor with breast cancer. Some clones in this sample may be carry-over from other donors' samples.

The chain links TRBV10-3 to TRBJ1-1; D might be TRBD1 (5 bases). The CDR3 has 16 residues. Trimming removed 5 bases at V and 1 base at J, with 17 bases between. Germline V lookup: CDR1 ENHRY, CDR2 SYGVKD. The CDR3 loop is CAISLSLGLTNTEAFF. The DNA for the CDR3 is TGTGCCATCAGTCTAAGTTTGGGGCTCACGAACACTGAAGCTTTCTTT.

The rearrangement joins TRBV4-3 to TRBJ1-2, with a possible D match to TRBD1 (5 bases). Deletions cut 2 bases from V and 0 bases from J, with 10 bases between. The V gene's germline CDR1 is LGHNA and CDR2 YSLEER. This CDR3 region has 15 residues. The CDR3 loop reads CASSQPGLPNYGYTF. In DNA form, the CDR3 reads TGCGCCAGCAGCCAACCGGGACTGCCTAACTATGGCTACACCTTC.

This clonotype was picked up a small number of times. A read error is possible here, since a much larger clone lies one base away. CDR3 protein: CASNPPSGVKETQYF. DNA of the CDR3: TGTGCCAGCAACCCCCCTAGCGGGGTAAAAGAGACCCAGTACTTC. The chain is built from TRBV6-4 and TRBJ2-5; 9 positions match TRBD2. The CDR3 totals 15 residues. Losses at the gene ends were 7 bases for V and 3 bases for J; bases not matched to a gene: 9. Per germline, CDR1 MRHNA and CDR2 SNTAGT.

This clonotype was seen at least ten times. The chain recombines TRBV5-1 with TRBJ2-5; TRBD2 aligns across 11 bases. This CDR3 comprises 19 residues. Per germline, CDR1 SGHRS and CDR2 YFSETQ. V lost 4 bases to trimming and J lost 0 bases; unmatched junction nucleotides: 14. The CDR3 protein is CASSQRVVTSGVNQETQYF. The CDR3, as DNA: TGCGCCAGCAGCCAACGGGTTGTGACTAGCGGGGTGAACCAAGAGACCCAGTACTTC.

This clonotype was detected many times. This chain joins TRBV7-9 and TRBJ2-1; maybe TRBD2 (5 bases). CDR1 is SEHNR and CDR2 is FQNEAQ in the germline V gene (reference sequence). This CDR3 spans 14 amino acids. Trimming removed 1 base from V and 5 bases from J, with 9 bases in between. The CDR3 reads CASSLGTVNNEQFF. CDR3 sequence (DNA): TGTGCCAGCAGCTTAGGGACTGTAAACAATGAGCAGTTCTTC.

This clonotype was recorded many times. A much larger clone differs by one base, so this may be a read error. This chain uses TRBV20-1 with TRBJ1-6, with a possible D match to TRBD1 (5 bases). The V end lost 2 bases, the J end lost 9 bases, and 17 bases lay between the germline ends. The CDR3 runs 15 residues. Germline V lookup: CDR1 DFQATT, CDR2 SNEGSKA (reference sequence). The CDR3 sequence: CSARWGDRPTSPLHF. The CDR3 region has the DNA TGCAGTGCTAGATGGGGAGACAGACCTACTTCACCCCTCCACTTT.

This clonotype was recorded at least ten times. The chain is built from TRBV27 and TRBJ2-7, with TRBD2 matching 10 bases. This CDR3 spans 13 amino acids. The V gene's germline CDR1 is MNHEY and CDR2 SMNVEV (reference sequence). Germline trimming cut 6 bases from V and 4 bases from J; bases unmatched to any gene: 3. The CDR3 region is CASRPGLAYEQYF. CDR3 DNA: TGTGCCAGCAGGCCGGGACTAGCGTACGAGCAGTACTTC.

Ten or more counts support this clonotype. This chain connects TRBV6-1 to TRBJ2-2, with D maybe TRBD1 (7 bases). Trimming removed 6 bases from V and 6 bases from J, with 11 bases in between. CDR1 is MNHNS, CDR2 SASEGT, per germline. CDR3 size: 13 residues. CDR3 bases: TGTGCCAGCAGGGAGGGGGCGCCCGGGGAGCTGTTTTTT. Translation: CASREGAPGELFF.